This T cell receptor (beta chain) was sequenced in a study of blood T cells in healthy people across ages (dated by TCRdb to between 2015 and 2017). Some background on the complete study: Template switching captured roughly one uniquely barcoded TCR beta cDNA molecule per two T cells in model experiments. The donors were divided into four age groups: young (average around 16 years), middle-aged (roughly 42), aged (about 62) and long-lived (roughly 88). Using deep sequencing normalized with unique cDNA molecular identifiers, the study measured how TCR beta repertoire diversity changes with age. To avoid experimental bias, donors of different ages were spread randomly across the sequencing lanes. Two additional independent replicas of 1 million unique cDNA reads from the same blood draw were analyzed for two donors (one aged 18 to 30 and one aged 80 or older).

The germline V gene sets CDR1 to SGHTA and CDR2 to FQGNSA. The CDR3 spans 15 residues, from the cysteine through the phenylalanine. CDR3 DNA is the only sequence kept; it has 45 bases, read in frame from the first base. V and J lose 3 bases and 9 bases, and a span of 18 bases separates them. The donors were under 40 Caucasian individuals from Russia, aged roughly 6 to 90 years, who were systemically healthy. Each donor gave 8 to 10 milliliters of peripheral blood, drawn into EDTA-treated Vacutainer tubes. Ficoll-Paque density-gradient centrifugation was used to isolate PBMCs, with at least 6.5 million per sample. Total RNA was extracted from PBMCs with Trizol reagent, with at least 6 micrograms obtained per sample. For every donor, flow cytometry on a PBMC aliquot measured the percentage of naive CD45RAhigh/CD27high T cells. Regarding this clonotype: The antigen it binds to is not known. It has no much larger one-base neighbor in the sample; base qualities were not kept.

The library was generated by 5' RACE. The sequencing machine was an Illumina HiSeq 2500. A second PCR of roughly 7 to 11 cycles was performed with a sample-barcoded 5' primer and a J-beta primer mix. A template-switch 5' adaptor carrying 12 random nucleotides introduced a unique molecular identifier onto each TCR beta cDNA molecule. At least 2.5 million CDR3-containing paired-end reads were obtained from each sample. First-strand cDNA synthesis was performed from all RNA using the Mint cDNA synthesis kit, with priming by a TRBC-specific oligonucleotide. Following uracil-DNA glycosylase treatment, a first 18-cycle PCR with universal primers M1SS and BC2_uni_R was performed on all cDNA. Turning to the authors' computational methods: Each sample was normalized by randomly selecting 1 million high-quality reads, each carrying a distinct molecular identifier. Reads with shared molecular identifiers were discarded instead of being binned into consensus sequences. MiTCR, set to a Q25 quality threshold and the strictest error-elimination algorithm, was used for CDR3 identification, clonotype clustering and error correction. Lower-bound total TCR beta diversity was estimated with a nonparametric unseen species model using Euler transformation. TCRdb reprocessing: public reads trimmed at Q25 with fastp, clones called with MiXCR, in-frame beta chains kept. Merged by CDR3 protein, the rows form single entries marked with the most common genes and DNA. V and J calls and clone size were set by TCRdb, not the authors. A total of under 800,000 distinct CDR3 sequences appear in this sample, approximately 43% of them only once. About 20% of the sample is taken by the ten largest.

Study-wide findings and limitations: The percentage of naive T cells measured by flow cytometry correlated strongly with observed TCR beta diversity. As age increased, observed TCR beta diversity per million T cells dropped in a roughly linear way, and a significant reduction was already evident by age about 36. Because profiling used bulk unsorted PBMCs, naive and antigen-experienced compartments could not be compared conclusively. Compared with the aged group, the long-lived group had more naive CD4+ T cells, fewer expanded clones and increased TCR diversity, a pattern suggesting age selection. Donor CMV infection status was unknown, potentially confounding age-related changes in expanded clonotypes. Estimates of total diversity based on one million sequenced T cells were considered lower bounds and underestimates.

The sequence joins TRBV7-2 to TRBJ2-1; the D segment might be TRBD1 or TRBD2, since each matches 6 bases. The sequence derives from an older woman in good health. Input material: blood. The CDR3 region has the sequence CASSLGEGGNTEQFF. The nucleotide sequence reads as follows: TGTGCCAGCAGCTTGGGAGAAGGGGGGAACACTGAGCAGTTCTTC. Full variable domain (CDR3 extended with the reference TRBV7-2 and TRBJ2-1 proteins): GAGVSQSPSNKVTEKGKDVELRCDPISGHTALYWYRQSLGQGLEFLIYFQGNSAPDKSGLPSDRFSAERTGGSVSTLTIQRTQQEDSAVYLCASSLGEGGNTEQFFGPGTRLTVL.